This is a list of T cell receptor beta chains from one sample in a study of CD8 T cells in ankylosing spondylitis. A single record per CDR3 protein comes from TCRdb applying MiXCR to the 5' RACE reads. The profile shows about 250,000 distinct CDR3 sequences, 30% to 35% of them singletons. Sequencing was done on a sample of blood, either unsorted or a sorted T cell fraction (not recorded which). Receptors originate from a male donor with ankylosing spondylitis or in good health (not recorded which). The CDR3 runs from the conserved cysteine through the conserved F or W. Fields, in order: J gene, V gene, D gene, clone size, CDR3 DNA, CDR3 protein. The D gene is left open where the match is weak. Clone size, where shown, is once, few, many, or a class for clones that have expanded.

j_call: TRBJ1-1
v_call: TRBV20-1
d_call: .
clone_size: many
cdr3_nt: TGCAGTGCATTTCGGGAAGTCACTGAAGCTTTCTTT
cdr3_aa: CSAFREVTEAFF

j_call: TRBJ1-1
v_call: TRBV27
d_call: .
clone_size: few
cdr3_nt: TGTGCCAGCAGTTTATTGGCGCACACTGAAGCTTTCTTT
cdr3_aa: CASSLLAHTEAFF

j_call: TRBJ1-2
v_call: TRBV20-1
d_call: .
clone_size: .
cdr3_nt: TGCAGTGCTACGCCACAGGGCAACTATGGCTACACCTTC
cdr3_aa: CSATPQGNYGYTF

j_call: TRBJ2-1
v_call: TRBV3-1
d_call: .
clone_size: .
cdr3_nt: TGTGCCAGCAGCCTACTGCCCGGAACTGAGCAGTTCTTC
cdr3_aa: CASSLLPGTEQFF

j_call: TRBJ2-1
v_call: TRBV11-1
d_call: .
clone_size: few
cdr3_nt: TGTGCCAGCAGCGGGCCCAGGGGAGAGCAGTTCTTC
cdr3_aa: CASSGPRGEQFF

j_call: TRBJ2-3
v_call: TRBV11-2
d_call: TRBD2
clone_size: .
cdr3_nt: TGTGCCAGCAGCCAAATAGCGGGGGGAGTGGTAGATACGCAGTATTTT
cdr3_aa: CASSQIAGGVVDTQYF

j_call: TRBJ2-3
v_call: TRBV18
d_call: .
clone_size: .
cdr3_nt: TGTGCCAGCTCACCACTTGGAGGTACGCAGTATTTT
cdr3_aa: CASSPLGGTQYF

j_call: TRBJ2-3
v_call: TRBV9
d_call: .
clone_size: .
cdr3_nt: TGTGCCAGCAGCGTAACGGCGGGCACAGATACGCAGTATTTT
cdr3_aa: CASSVTAGTDTQYF

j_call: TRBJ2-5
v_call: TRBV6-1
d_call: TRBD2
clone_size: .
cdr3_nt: TGTGCCACCCTCGGGGGGGCACAAGAGACCCAGTACTTC
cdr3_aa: CATLGGAQETQYF

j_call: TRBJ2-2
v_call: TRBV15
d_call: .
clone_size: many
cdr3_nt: TGTGCCACCTGGTCTGGGGTAGGAACCGGGGAGCTGTTTTTT
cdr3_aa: CATWSGVGTGELFF

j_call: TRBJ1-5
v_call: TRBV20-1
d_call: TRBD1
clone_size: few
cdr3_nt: TGCAGTGCTAGAGATTTAGGGACAGACAATCAGCCCCAGCATTTT
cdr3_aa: CSARDLGTDNQPQHF

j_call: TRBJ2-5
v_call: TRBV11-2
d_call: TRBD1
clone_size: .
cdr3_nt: TGTGCCAGCAGCCCGCCGGGACAGGGTGGGGAGACCCAGTACTTC
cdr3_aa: CASSPPGQGGETQYF

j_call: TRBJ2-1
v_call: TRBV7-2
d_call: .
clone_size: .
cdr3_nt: TGTGCCAGCAGCTTAGCCAAGGATCGGGTTGAGCAGTTCTTC
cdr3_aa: CASSLAKDRVEQFF

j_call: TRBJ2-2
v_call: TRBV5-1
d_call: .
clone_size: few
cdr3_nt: TGCGCCAGCAGCCTGGGACGCAACCAAGGGGAGCTGTTTTTT
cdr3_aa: CASSLGRNQGELFF

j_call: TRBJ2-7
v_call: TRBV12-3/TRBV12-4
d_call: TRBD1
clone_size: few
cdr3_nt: TGTGCCAGCAGTGCCGGGACAGGTTCCTACGAGCAGTACTTC
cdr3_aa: CASSAGTGSYEQYF

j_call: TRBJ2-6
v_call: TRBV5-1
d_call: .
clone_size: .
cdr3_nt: TGCGCCAGCAGCTTGGAGGGCTCTGGGGCCAACGTCCTGACTTTC
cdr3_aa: CASSLEGSGANVLTF

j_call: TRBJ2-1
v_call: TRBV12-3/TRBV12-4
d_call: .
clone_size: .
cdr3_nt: TGTGCGATACGATTTGGCAGATACAATGAGCAGTTCTTC
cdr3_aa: CAIRFGRYNEQFF